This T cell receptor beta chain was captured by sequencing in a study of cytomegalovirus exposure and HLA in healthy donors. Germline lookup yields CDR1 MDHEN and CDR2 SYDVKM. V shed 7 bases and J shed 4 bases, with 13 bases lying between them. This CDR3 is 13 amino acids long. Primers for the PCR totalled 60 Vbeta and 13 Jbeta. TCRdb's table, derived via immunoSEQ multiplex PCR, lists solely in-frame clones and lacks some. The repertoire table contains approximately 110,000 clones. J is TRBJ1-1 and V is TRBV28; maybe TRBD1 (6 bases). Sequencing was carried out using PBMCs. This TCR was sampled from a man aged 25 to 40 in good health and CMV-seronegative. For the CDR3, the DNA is TGTGCCAGCACCAGGGGAGGGATCACTGAAGCTTTCTTT. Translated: CASTRGGITEAFF.